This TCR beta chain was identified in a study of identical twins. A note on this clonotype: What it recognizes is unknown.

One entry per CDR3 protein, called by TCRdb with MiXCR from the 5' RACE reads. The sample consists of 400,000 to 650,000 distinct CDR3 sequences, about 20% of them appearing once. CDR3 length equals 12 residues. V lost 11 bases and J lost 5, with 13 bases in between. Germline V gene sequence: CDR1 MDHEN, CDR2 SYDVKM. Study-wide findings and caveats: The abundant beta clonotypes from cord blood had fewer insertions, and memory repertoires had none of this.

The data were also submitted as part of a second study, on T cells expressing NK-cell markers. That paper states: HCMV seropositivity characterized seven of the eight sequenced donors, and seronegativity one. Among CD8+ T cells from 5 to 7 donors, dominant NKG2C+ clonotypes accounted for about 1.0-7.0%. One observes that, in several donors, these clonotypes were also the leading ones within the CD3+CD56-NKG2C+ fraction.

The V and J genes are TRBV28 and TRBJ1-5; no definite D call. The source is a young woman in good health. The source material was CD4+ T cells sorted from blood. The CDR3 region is CASGVGDQPQHF. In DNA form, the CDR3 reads TGTGCCTCCGGGGTCGGGGATCAGCCCCAGCATTTT. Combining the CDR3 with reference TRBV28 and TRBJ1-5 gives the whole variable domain DVKVTQSSRYLVKRTGEKVFLECVQDMDHENMFWYRQDPGLGLRLIYFSYDVKMKEKGDIPEGYSVSREKKERFSLILESASTNQTSMYLCASGVGDQPQHFGDGTRLSIL.